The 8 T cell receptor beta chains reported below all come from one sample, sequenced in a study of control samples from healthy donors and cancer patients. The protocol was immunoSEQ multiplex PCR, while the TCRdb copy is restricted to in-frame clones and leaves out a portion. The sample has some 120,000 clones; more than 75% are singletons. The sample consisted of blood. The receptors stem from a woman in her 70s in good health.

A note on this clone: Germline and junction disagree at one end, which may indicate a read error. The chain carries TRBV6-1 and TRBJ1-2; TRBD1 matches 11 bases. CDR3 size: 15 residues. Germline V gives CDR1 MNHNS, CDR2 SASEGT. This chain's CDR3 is CASNEGTGGGYGYTF. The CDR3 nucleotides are TGTGCCAGCAATGAAGGGACAGGGGGAGGCTATGGCTACACCTTC.

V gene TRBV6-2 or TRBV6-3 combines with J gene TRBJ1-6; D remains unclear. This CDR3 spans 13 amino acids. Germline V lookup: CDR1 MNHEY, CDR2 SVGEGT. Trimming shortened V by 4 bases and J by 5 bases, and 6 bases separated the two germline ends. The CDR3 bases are TGTGCCAGCAGTTGGCAGAATAATTCACCCCTCCACTTT. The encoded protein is CASSWQNNSPLHF.

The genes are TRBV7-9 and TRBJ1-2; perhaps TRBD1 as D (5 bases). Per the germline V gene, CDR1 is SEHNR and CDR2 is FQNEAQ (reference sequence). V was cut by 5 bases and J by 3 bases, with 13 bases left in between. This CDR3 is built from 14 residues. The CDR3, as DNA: TGTGCCAGCAGCCAAGACAGCAGTTACTATGGCTACACCTTC. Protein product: CASSQDSSYYGYTF.

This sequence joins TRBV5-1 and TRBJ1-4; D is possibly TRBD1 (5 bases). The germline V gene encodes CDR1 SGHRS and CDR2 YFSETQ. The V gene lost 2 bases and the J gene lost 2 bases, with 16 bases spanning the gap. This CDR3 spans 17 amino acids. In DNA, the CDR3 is TGCGCCAGCAGCTTACGCGGACCCGGGGGGACTAATGAAAAACTGTTTTTT. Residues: CASSLRGPGGTNEKLFF.

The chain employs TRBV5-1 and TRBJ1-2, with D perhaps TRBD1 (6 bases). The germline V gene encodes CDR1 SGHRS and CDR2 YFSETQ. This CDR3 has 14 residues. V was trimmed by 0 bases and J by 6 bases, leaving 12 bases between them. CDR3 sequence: CASSLVGGADGYTF. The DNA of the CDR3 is TGCGCCAGCAGCTTGGTAGGGGGGGCAGATGGCTACACCTTC.

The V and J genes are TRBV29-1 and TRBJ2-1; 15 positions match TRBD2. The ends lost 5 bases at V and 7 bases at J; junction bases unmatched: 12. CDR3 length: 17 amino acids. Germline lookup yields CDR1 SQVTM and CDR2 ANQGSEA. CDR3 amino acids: CSVLPGLAGGPANEQFF. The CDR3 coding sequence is TGCAGCGTTTTACCGGGACTAGCGGGGGGACCGGCGAATGAGCAGTTCTTC.

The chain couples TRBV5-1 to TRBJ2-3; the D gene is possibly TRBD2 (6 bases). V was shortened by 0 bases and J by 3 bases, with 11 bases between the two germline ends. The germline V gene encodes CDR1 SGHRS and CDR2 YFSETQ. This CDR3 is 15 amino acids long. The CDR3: CASSLGRARTDTQYF. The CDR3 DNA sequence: TGCGCCAGCAGCTTGGGGAGGGCAAGGACAGATACGCAGTATTTT.

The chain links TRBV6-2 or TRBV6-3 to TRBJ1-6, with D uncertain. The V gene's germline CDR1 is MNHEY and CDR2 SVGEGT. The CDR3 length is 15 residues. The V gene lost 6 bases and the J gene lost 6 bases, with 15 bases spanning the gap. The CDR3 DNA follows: TGTGCCAGCAGCCAATCTGAGCGACCTAATTCACCCCTCCACTTT. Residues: CASSQSERPNSPLHF.